This record concerns one TCR beta chain sequence. Indicated time point: pretreatment peripheral blood. The sample comes from a study of PD-L1 blockade in urothelial cancer. About the study: About 90% of the roughly 29 patients were men who had bladder-origin urothelial cancer.

The CDR3 sequence is 14 residues long. CDR1 and CDR2 from the germline V gene are MNHEY and SMNVEV (reference sequence). V dropped 3 bases and J dropped 5; count of bases not matched to a gene: 3. Here immunoSEQ multiplex PCR was the method, and the copy in TCRdb shows in-frame clones only, minus some. The data show 85,000 to 90,000 clones, around 85% seen once. This chain connects TRBV27 to TRBJ2-5; the match to TRBD1 covers 10 bases. The sequence was obtained from a man in his sixties with urothelial cancer. The material sequenced was PBMCs, taken around atezolizumab (anti-PD-L1) treatment. The CDR3 reads CASSLDRGLETQYF. The CDR3 nucleotides are TGTGCCAGCAGTTTGGACAGGGGGTTGGAGACCCAGTACTTC.